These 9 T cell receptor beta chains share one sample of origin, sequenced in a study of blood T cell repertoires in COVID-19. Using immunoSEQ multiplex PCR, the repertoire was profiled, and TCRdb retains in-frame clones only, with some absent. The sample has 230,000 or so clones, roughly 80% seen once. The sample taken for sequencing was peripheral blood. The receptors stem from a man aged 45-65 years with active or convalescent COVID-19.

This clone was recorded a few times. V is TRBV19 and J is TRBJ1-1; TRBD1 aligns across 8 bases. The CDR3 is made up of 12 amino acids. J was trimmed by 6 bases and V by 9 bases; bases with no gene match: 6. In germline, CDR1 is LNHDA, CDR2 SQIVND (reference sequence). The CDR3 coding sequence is TGTGCCAGCATGGGACAGGCAGCTGAAGCTTTCTTT. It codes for CASMGQAAEAFF.

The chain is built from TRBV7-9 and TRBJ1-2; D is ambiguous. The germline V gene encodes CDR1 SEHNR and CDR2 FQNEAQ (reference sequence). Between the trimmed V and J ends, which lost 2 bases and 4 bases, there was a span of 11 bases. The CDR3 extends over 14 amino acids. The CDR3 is CASSLLLSSYGYTF. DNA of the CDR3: TGTGCCAGCAGCTTACTTCTTTCGAGCTATGGCTACACCTTC.

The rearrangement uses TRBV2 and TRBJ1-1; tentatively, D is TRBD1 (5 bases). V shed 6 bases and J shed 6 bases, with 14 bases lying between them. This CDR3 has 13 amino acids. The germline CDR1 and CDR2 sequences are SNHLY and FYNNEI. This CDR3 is CASRSWGRSEAFF. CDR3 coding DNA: TGTGCCAGCAGGAGCTGGGGGAGGTCTGAAGCTTTCTTT.

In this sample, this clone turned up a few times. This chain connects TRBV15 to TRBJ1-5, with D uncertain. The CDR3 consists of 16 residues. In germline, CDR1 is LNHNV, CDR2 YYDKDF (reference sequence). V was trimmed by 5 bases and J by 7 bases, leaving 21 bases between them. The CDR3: CATSPVAYSGGQPQHF. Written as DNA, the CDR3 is TGTGCCACCAGCCCAGTGGCGTATAGCGGAGGACAGCCCCAGCATTTT.

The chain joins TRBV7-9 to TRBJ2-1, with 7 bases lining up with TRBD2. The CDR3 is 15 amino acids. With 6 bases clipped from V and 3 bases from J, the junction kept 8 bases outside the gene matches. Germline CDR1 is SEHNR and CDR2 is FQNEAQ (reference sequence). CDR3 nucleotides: TGTGCCAGCAGGCAAGCGGGGACCTTCTACAATGAGCAGTTCTTC. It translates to CASRQAGTFYNEQFF. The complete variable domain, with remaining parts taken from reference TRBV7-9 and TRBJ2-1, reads DTGVSQNPRHKITKRGQNVTFRCDPISEHNRLYWYRQTLGQGPEFLTYFQNEAQLEKSRLLSDRFSAERPKGSFSTLEIQRTEQGDSAMYLCASRQAGTFYNEQFFGPGTRLTVL.

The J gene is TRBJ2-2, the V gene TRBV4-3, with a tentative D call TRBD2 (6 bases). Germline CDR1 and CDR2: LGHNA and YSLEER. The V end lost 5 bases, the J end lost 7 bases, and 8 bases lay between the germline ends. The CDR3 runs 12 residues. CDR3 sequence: CASSETSGELFF. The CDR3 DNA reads TGCGCCAGCAGCGAGACTAGCGGGGAGCTGTTTTTT.

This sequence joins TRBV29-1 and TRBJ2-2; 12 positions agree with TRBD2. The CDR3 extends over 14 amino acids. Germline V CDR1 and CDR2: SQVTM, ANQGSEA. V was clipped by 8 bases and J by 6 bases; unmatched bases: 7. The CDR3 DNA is TGCAGCTCTTCTAGCGGGGGGGCCTCCGGGGAGCTGTTTTTT. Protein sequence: CSSSSGGASGELFF.

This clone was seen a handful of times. DNA of the CDR3: TGTGCCAGTAGTATGGGGTGGGGAGTGAACACCGGGGAGCTGTTTTTT. This encodes CASSMGWGVNTGELFF. The V gene is TRBV19, the J gene TRBJ2-2; tentative D call: TRBD2 (5 bases). CDR3 length equals 16 residues. Trimming took 3 bases from V and 1 from J, leaving 12 bases between them. Germline lookup yields CDR1 LNHDA and CDR2 SQIVND (reference sequence).

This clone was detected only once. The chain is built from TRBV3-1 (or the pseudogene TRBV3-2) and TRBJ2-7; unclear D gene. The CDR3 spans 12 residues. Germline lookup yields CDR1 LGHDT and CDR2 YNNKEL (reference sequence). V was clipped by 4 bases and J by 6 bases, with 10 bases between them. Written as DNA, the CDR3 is TGTGCCAGCAGCCTCACTCCCCGCGAGCAGTACTTC. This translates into CASSLTPREQYF.